Included here is one TCR beta chain sequence, with context. These data originate in a study of Ad26.COV2.S vaccination and SARS-CoV-2 variants. The treatment denotes: about 20 received Ad26.COV2.S at low or high dose, single or two shots; 5 received placebo; per-sample allocation not given. Sampling took place 63 days after the first vaccine or placebo injection. CDR1 SGHNT and CDR2 YENEEA come from the germline V gene. Trimming shortened V by 2 bases and J by 4 bases, and 11 bases separated the two germline ends. The CDR3 totals 14 residues. This table comes from immunoSEQ multiplex PCR, and its TCRdb copy is limited to in-frame clones, with some not included. The sample lists around 450,000 clones; roughly 87% were seen once.

The sequencing here drew on peripheral blood, taken in a trial of Ad26.COV2.S vaccine versus placebo. This receptor was taken from a person between 18 and 65 years old who received the Ad26.COV2.S COVID-19 vaccine or a placebo. V and J are TRBV11-3 and TRBJ1-2, with a possible D match to TRBD1 (5 bases). The chain's CDR3 is CASSLSGGGYGYTF. CDR3 nucleotides: TGTGCCAGCAGCTTAAGTGGGGGTGGCTATGGCTACACCTTC.